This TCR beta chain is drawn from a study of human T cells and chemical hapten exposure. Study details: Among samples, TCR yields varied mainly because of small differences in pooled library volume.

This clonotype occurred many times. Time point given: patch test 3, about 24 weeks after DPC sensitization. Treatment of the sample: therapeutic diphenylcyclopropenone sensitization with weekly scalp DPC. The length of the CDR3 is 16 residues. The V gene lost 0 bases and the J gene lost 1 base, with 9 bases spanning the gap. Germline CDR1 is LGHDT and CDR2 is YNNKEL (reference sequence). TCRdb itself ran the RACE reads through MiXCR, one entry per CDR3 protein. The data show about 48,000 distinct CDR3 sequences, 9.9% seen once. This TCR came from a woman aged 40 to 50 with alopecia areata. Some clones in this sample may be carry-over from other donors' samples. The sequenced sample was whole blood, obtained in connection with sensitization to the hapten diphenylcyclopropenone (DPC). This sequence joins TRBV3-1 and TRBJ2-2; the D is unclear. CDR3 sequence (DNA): TGTGCCAGCAGCCAAGAGAAAAAGCGGAACACCGGGGAGCTGTTTTTT. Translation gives CASSQEKKRNTGELFF.